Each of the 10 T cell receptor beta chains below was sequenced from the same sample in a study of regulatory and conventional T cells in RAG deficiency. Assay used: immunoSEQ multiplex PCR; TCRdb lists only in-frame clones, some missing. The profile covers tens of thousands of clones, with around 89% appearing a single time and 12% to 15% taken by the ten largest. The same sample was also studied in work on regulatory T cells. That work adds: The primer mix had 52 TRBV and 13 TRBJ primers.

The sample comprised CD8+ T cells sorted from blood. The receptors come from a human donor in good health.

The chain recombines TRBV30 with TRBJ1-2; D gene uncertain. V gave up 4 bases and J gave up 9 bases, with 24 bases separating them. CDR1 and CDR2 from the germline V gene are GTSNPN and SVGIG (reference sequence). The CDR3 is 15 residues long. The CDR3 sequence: CAWTPTASDAMSYTF. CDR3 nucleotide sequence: TGTGCCTGGACCCCGACCGCGAGCGATGCGATGAGCTACACCTTC.

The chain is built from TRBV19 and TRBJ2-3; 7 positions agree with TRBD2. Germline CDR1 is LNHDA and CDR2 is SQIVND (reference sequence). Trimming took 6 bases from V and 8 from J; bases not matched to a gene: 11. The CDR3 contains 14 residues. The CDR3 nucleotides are TGTGCCAGTAGGGTCGGGCAGCGGGACCCTACGCAGTATTTT. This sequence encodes CASRVGQRDPTQYF. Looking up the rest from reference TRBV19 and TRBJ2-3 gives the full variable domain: DGGITQSPKYLFRKEGQNVTLSCEQNLNHDAMYWYRQDPGQGLRLIYYSQIVNDFQKGDIAEGYSVSREKKESFPLTVTSAQKNPTAFYLCASRVGQRDPTQYFGPGTRLTVL.

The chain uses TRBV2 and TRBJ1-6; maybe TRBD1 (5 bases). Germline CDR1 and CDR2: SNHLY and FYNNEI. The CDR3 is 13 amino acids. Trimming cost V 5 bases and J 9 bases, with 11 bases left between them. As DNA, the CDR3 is TGTGCCAGCAGTCCAGGGAGTAGTTCACCCCTCCACTTT. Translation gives CASSPGSSSPLHF.

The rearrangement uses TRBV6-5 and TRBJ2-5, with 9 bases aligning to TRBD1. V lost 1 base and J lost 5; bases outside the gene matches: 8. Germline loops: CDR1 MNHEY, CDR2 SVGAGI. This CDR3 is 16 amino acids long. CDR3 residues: CASSYLTGGVGETQYF. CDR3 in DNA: TGTGCCAGCAGTTACTTGACAGGGGGAGTCGGGGAGACCCAGTACTTC.

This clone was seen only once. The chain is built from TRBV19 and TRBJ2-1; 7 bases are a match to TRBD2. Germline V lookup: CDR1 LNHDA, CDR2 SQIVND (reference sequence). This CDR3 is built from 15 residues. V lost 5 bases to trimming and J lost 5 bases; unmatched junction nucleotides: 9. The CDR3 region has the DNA TGTGCCAGTAGTTGGGGAGGGAGCGGCGACAATGAGCAGTTCTTC. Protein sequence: CASSWGGSGDNEQFF. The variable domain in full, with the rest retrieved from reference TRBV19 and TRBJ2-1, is DGGITQSPKYLFRKEGQNVTLSCEQNLNHDAMYWYRQDPGQGLRLIYYSQIVNDFQKGDIAEGYSVSREKKESFPLTVTSAQKNPTAFYLCASSWGGSGDNEQFFGPGTRLTVL.

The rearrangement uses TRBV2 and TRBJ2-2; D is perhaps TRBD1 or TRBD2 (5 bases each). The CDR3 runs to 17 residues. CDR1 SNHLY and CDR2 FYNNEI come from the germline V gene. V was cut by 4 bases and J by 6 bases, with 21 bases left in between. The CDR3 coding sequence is TGTGCCAGCAGTGGGGTCAGGGCCGGGGTCGGTGCCGGGGAGCTGTTTTTT. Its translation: CASSGVRAGVGAGELFF.

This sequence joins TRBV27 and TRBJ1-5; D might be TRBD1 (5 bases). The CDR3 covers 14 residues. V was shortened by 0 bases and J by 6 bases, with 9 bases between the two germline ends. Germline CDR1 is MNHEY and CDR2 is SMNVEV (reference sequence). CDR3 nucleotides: TGTGCCAGCAGTTTATCACAGGCAAGTCAGCCCCAGCATTTT. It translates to CASSLSQASQPQHF.

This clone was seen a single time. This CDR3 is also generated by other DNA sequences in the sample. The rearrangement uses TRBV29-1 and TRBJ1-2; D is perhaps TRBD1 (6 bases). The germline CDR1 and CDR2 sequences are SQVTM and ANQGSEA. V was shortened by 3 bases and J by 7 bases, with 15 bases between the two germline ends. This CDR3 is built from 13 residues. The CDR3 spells CSVDPQGSAGYTF. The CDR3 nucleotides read TGCAGCGTTGACCCACAGGGATCTGCTGGCTACACCTTC.

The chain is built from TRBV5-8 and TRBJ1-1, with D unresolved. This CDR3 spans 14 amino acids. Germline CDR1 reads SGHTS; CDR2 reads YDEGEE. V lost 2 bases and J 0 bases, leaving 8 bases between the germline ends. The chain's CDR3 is CASSFEALNTEAFF. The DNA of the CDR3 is TGTGCCAGCAGCTTTGAAGCATTGAACACTGAAGCTTTCTTT.

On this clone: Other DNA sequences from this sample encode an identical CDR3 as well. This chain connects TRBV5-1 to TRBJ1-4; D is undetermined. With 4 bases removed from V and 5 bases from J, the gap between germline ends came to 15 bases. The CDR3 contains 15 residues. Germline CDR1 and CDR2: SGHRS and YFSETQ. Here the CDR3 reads CASSLSVAVNEKLFF. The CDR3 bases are TGCGCCAGCAGCCTGTCCGTGGCGGTAAATGAAAAACTGTTTTTT.